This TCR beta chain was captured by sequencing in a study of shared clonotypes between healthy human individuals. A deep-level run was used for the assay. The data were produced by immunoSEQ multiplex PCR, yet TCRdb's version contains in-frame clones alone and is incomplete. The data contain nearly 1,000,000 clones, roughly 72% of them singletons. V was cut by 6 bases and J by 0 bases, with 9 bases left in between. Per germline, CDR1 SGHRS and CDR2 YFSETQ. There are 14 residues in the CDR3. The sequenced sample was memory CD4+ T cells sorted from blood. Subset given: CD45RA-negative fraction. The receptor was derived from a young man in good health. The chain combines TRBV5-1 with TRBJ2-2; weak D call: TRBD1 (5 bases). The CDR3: CASKETANTGELFF. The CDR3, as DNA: TGCGCCAGCAAGGAGACAGCGAACACCGGGGAGCTGTTTTTT.